Listed below are T cell receptor beta chains from one sample, sequenced in a study of cytomegalovirus exposure and HLA in healthy donors. Repertoires were generated with immunoSEQ multiplex PCR, while TCRdb's copy carries only in-frame clones and drops some. Of roughly 170,000 clones in the sample, roughly four fifths were seen once. Sequencing was carried out using PBMCs. The receptors were gathered from a man over 45 in good health and CMV-seronegative. Each CDR3 is given with its conserved first and last residue. Each record gives: CDR3 length, V gene, D gene, J gene, clone size, CDR3 protein, CDR3 DNA. A D gene is named only where the DNA matches it firmly. Some rows have no size entry. The others give once, few or many, or a class for an expanded clone.

17	TRBV4-1	TRBD2	TRBJ2-3	-	CASSQESGLAGGHTQYF	TGCGCCAGCAGCCAAGAGTCCGGACTAGCGGGGGGGCATACGCAGTATTTT
14	TRBV25-1	TRBD2	TRBJ2-1	-	CASSEYGGGKRQFF	TGTGCCAGCAGTGAATATGGGGGAGGGAAGCGGCAGTTCTTC
15	TRBV6-1	-	TRBJ1-5	-	CASRYSTELHQPQHF	TGTGCCAGCAGATACAGTACGGAACTCCATCAGCCCCAGCATTTT
16	TRBV11-2	-	TRBJ1-5	-	CASSLGQGGGGQPQHF	TGTGCCAGCAGCTTGGGCCAGGGAGGAGGAGGTCAGCCCCAGCATTTT
15	TRBV28	TRBD2	TRBJ2-7	-	CASSVTSGRGVEQYF	TGTGCCAGCAGTGTTACTAGCGGGAGGGGTGTCGAGCAGTACTTC
16	TRBV18	-	TRBJ2-2	-	CASSPPYGANTGELFF	TGTGCCAGCTCACCACCGTACGGAGCGAACACCGGGGAGCTGTTTTTT
14	TRBV7-2	TRBD2	TRBJ2-7	-	CASSPSGGGYEQYF	TGTGCCAGCAGCCCTAGCGGGGGGGGCTACGAGCAGTACTTC
13	TRBV29-1	TRBD1	TRBJ2-7	-	CSVEQQGPYEQYF	TGCAGCGTAGAGCAACAGGGGCCCTACGAGCAGTACTTC
15	TRBV5-1	-	TRBJ2-1	-	CASSPNGQRGNEQFF	TGCGCCAGCAGCCCGAACGGACAGCGAGGAAATGAGCAGTTCTTC
15	TRBV18	TRBD1	TRBJ2-3	-	CASSPGTGFTDTQYF	TGTGCCAGCTCACCCGGGACAGGGTTCACAGATACGCAGTATTTT
15	TRBV7-9	-	TRBJ2-3	-	CASSLAGVLTDTQYF	TGTGCCAGCAGCTTAGCGGGAGTGCTTACAGATACGCAGTATTTT
15	TRBV5-1	TRBD2	TRBJ2-7	once	CASSLASGRVHEQYF	TGCGCCAGCAGCTTGGCCAGCGGGAGGGTCCACGAGCAGTACTTC
15	TRBV6-5	TRBD1	TRBJ2-1	-	CASRSAGTGEDEQFF	TGTGCCAGCAGGTCCGCCGGGACAGGGGAGGATGAGCAGTTCTTC
14	TRBV6-1	TRBD1	TRBJ1-1	-	CASSLGTANTEAFF	TGTGCCAGCAGTTTAGGGACAGCGAACACTGAAGCTTTCTTT
12	TRBV6-5	TRBD1	TRBJ2-7	-	CASSYRGHEQYF	TGTGCCAGCAGTTACAGGGGGCATGAGCAGTACTTC
13	TRBV7-6	-	TRBJ2-5	once	CASSFSRAETQYF	TGTGCCAGCAGCTTCTCCAGGGCTGAGACCCAGTACTTC
14	TRBV6-5	-	TRBJ2-1	-	CASVAGILYNEQFF	TGTGCCAGCGTGGCGGGGATACTTTACAATGAGCAGTTCTTC
11	TRBV28	-	TRBJ2-7	-	CASQDRREQYF	TGTGCCAGCCAGGACAGACGGGAGCAGTACTTC
15	TRBV7-2	TRBD1	TRBJ1-2	-	CASSPLTGGIYGYTF	TGTGCCAGCAGCCCCCTGACAGGGGGGATCTATGGCTACACCTTC
15	TRBV9	TRBD1	TRBJ2-3	-	CASSLADRAPDTQYF	TGTGCCAGCAGCCTCGCCGACAGGGCTCCAGATACGCAGTATTTT